These 19 T cell receptor beta chains originate from one sample sequenced in a study of control samples from healthy donors and cancer patients. Data came from immunoSEQ multiplex PCR; TCRdb stores just in-frame clones and leaves some out. The sample shows 90,000 to 110,000 clones, about 89% of them seen only once. The sample was blood. The receptors come from a woman in her fifties or sixties in good health.

The rearrangement uses TRBV9 and TRBJ1-2; weak D call: TRBD1 (5 bases). CDR1 SGDLS and CDR2 YYNGEE come from the germline V gene. With 2 bases removed from V and 3 bases from J, the gap between germline ends came to 11 bases. The CDR3 runs to 14 residues. The DNA for the CDR3 is TGTGCCAGCAGCGTCGGGGGGTCCGACTATGGCTACACCTTC. Protein product: CASSVGGSDYGYTF.

The rearrangement joins TRBV7-9 to TRBJ1-2; 8 nucleotides agree with TRBD1. Trimming cost V 3 bases and J 6 bases; bases outside gene matches: 6. Per the germline V gene, CDR1 is SEHNR and CDR2 is FQNEAQ (reference sequence). The CDR3 spans 14 residues. CDR3 DNA sequence: TGTGCCAGCAGCTTGGGGCAGGGGGCGGATGGCTACACCTTC. It specifies CASSLGQGADGYTF.

The chain combines TRBV5-8 with TRBJ2-5, with 10 nucleotides matching TRBD1. The length of the CDR3 is 17 residues. Losses at the gene ends were 6 bases for V and 5 bases for J; bases not matched to a gene: 16. In germline, CDR1 is SGHTS, CDR2 YDEGEE. The CDR3 DNA reads TGTGCCAGCATCAACCCCGGGACAGGGGCCGATTGGGAGACCCAGTACTTC. It is translated as CASINPGTGADWETQYF.

The chain links TRBV11-2 to TRBJ1-4; TRBD1 might be the D (5 bases). Trimming took off 5 bases at V and 4 bases at J, with 11 bases between the two ends. The CDR3 contains 14 residues. Germline CDR1 SGHAT, CDR2 FQNNGV. The chain's CDR3 is CASSPGAYNEKLFF. CDR3 sequence (DNA): TGTGCCAGCAGCCCCGGGGCCTATAATGAAAAACTGTTTTTT.

This chain joins TRBV27 and TRBJ1-1; TRBD1 agrees at 8 bases. The germline V gene has CDR1 MNHEY and CDR2 SMNVEV (reference sequence). CDR3 length: 14 residues. V shed 5 bases and J 7 bases; nucleotides not matched to a gene: 9. CDR3 amino acids: CASSHNRGSIEAFF. CDR3 DNA: TGTGCCAGCAGTCACAACAGGGGGTCAATTGAAGCTTTCTTT.

V usage is TRBV19 and J usage is TRBJ2-3, with D hard to call. Germline lookup yields CDR1 LNHDA and CDR2 SQIVND (reference sequence). The CDR3 contains 15 residues. Trimming stripped 9 bases from V and 3 bases from J, with 19 bases between. This CDR3 is CARQPDVRPTDTQYF. The CDR3 bases are TGTGCCAGACAACCGGATGTAAGGCCAACAGATACGCAGTATTTT.

V usage is TRBV7-9 and J usage is TRBJ1-2; the D gene is possibly TRBD1 (6 bases). In germline, CDR1 is SEHNR, CDR2 FQNEAQ (reference sequence). Between the trimmed V and J ends, which lost 8 bases and 8 bases, there was a span of 21 bases. The CDR3 is 14 amino acids. Here the CDR3 reads CASYFITRGKGYTF. The CDR3 coding sequence is TGTGCCAGCTACTTTATAACCAGGGGTAAAGGCTACACCTTC.

The V and J genes are TRBV4-3 and TRBJ1-1; D ambiguous. Trimming cost V 2 bases and J 7 bases, with 11 bases left between them. Per the germline V gene, CDR1 is LGHNA and CDR2 is YSLEER. This CDR3 has 13 residues. Written as DNA, the CDR3 is TGCGCCAGCAGCCAATGGGAAGGTAGTGAAGCTTTCTTT. It codes for CASSQWEGSEAFF.

The chain couples TRBV27 to TRBJ1-1; possibly TRBD1 for D (6 bases). The V gene lost 5 bases and the J gene lost 1 base, with 11 bases spanning the gap. This CDR3 spans 14 amino acids. Germline assignment: CDR1 MNHEY and CDR2 SMNVEV (reference sequence). The CDR3 DNA sequence: TGTGCCAGCAGTGGGACGACAGGGAACACTGAAGCTTTCTTT. Translation gives CASSGTTGNTEAFF.

This chain connects TRBV18 to TRBJ2-7; D is perhaps TRBD1 (6 bases). The germline V gene encodes CDR1 KGHSH and CDR2 LQKENI. The CDR3 has 14 residues. Between the trimmed V and J ends, which lost 1 base and 1 base, there was a span of 8 bases. CDR3 residues: CASSPRGQSYEQYV. The DNA for the CDR3 is TGTGCCAGCTCACCACGTGGACAGTCCTACGAGCAGTACGTC.

The chain joins TRBV29-1 to TRBJ2-5, with no clear D. Deletions cut 2 bases from V and 4 bases from J, with 14 bases between. The CDR3 totals 14 residues. Germline V gene data show CDR1 as SQVTM and CDR2 as ANQGSEA. CDR3: CSVELSGQAETQYF. CDR3 coding DNA: TGCAGCGTTGAACTTAGTGGGCAGGCAGAGACCCAGTACTTC.

This clone was counted only a few times. V gene TRBV3-1 (or the pseudogene TRBV3-2) combines with J gene TRBJ2-2; D is uncertain. CDR3 length: 12 amino acids. Germline loops: CDR1 LGHDT, CDR2 YNNKEL (reference sequence). Trimming took 8 bases from V and 2 from J, leaving 6 bases between them. The chain's CDR3 is CASCLNTGELFF. Here the CDR3 DNA reads TGTGCCAGCTGCCTCAACACCGGGGAGCTGTTTTTT.

The chain couples TRBV10-2 to TRBJ2-2; TRBD2 matches 8 bases. CDR1 and CDR2 from the germline V gene are WSHSY and SAAADI. The CDR3 totals 17 residues. J was trimmed by 8 bases and V by 3 bases; bases with no gene match: 14. The DNA of the CDR3 is TGCGCCAGCAGTGACCCTTCCCGGACTAGCTGGGGGGGGGAGCTGTTTTTT. Translation gives CASSDPSRTSWGGELFF.

This sequence joins TRBV30 and TRBJ2-7; D is uncertain. This CDR3 region has 13 residues. The germline V and J ends were trimmed by 2 bases and 2 bases, with 10 bases remaining between them. Germline CDR1 is GTSNPN and CDR2 is SVGIG (reference sequence). CDR3 bases: TGTGCCTGGAGTAGGACGGCACCCTACGAGCAGTACTTC. Its translation is CAWSRTAPYEQYF.

This rearrangement joins TRBV29-1 to TRBJ1-3, with D unresolved. Trimming removed 4 bases at V and 0 bases at J, with 7 bases between. CDR3 size: 13 residues. Germline V gives CDR1 SQVTM, CDR2 ANQGSEA. The chain's CDR3 is CSVVRDSGNTIYF. In DNA, the CDR3 is TGCAGCGTTGTACGGGACTCTGGAAACACCATATATTTT.

The chain uses TRBV25-1 and TRBJ2-7, with unresolved D. The V end was cut by 4 bases, the J end by 3 bases, with 10 bases between. Germline values: CDR1 MGHDK, CDR2 SYGVNS. The CDR3 sequence is 13 residues long. The CDR3 nucleotides are TGTGCCAGCAGTGCCGTGATTAGCTACGAGCAGTACTTC. It specifies CASSAVISYEQYF.

The chain is built from TRBV7-9 and TRBJ1-2; D unresolved. From germline, CDR1 is SEHNR and CDR2 FQNEAQ (reference sequence). The V end lost 5 bases, the J end lost 0 bases, and 16 bases lay between the germline ends. The CDR3 consists of 16 residues. In DNA, the CDR3 is TGTGCCAGCAGCCCCAGCAAGGGCGGCGCTAACTATGGCTACACCTTC. It specifies CASSPSKGGANYGYTF.

This rearrangement joins TRBV19 to TRBJ1-5, with D unresolved. Looked up from germline, CDR1 is LNHDA and CDR2 is SQIVND (reference sequence). The CDR3 spans 14 residues. V lost 3 bases to trimming and J lost 0 bases, with 6 bases between them. This chain's CDR3 is CASSINHSNQPQHF. CDR3 nucleotides: TGTGCCAGTAGTATTAATCATAGCAATCAGCCCCAGCATTTT.

V is TRBV5-1 and J is TRBJ2-3; D is perhaps TRBD1 or TRBD2 (5 bases each). Trimming took off 1 base at V and 3 bases at J, with 15 bases between the two ends. CDR3 size: 16 residues. Germline V gives CDR1 SGHRS, CDR2 YFSETQ. The CDR3 here is CASSLKVGAGTDTQYF. The CDR3 DNA sequence: TGCGCCAGCAGCTTGAAAGTCGGGGCAGGGACAGATACGCAGTATTTT.